Presented here are 32 T cell receptor beta chains from one specimen sequenced in a study of blood T cell repertoires in COVID-19. The repertoire was sequenced with immunoSEQ multiplex PCR; TCRdb's copy has only in-frame clones and lacks some. Here the sample spans about 140,000 clones, approximately 87% being singletons. The specimen was peripheral blood. These receptors were taken from a woman between 35 and 50 years old with acute or convalescent COVID-19.

This clone has a single count. The gene calls are TRBV5-7 and TRBJ1-1; the D is unclear. TRBV5-7 is known as an ORF, though its function is uncertain. CDR3 size: 18 residues. Between the trimmed V and J ends, which lost 6 bases and 3 bases, there was a span of 27 bases. The chain's CDR3 is CASIKGLGCFGRDTEAFF. In DNA, the CDR3 is TGTGCCAGCATTAAAGGGCTGGGGTGCTTCGGGAGGGACACTGAAGCTTTCTTT.

The chain has TRBV30 and TRBJ2-5; 11 bases are shared with TRBD1. This CDR3 contains 15 residues. V shed 2 bases, J shed 5 bases, and the junction held 7 bases outside the gene matches. Germline lookup yields CDR1 GTSNPN and CDR2 SVGIG (reference sequence). CDR3: CAWSLRDRGGETQYF. DNA of the CDR3: TGTGCCTGGAGTCTCCGGGACAGGGGGGGCGAGACCCAGTACTTC.

The chain carries TRBV6-5 and TRBJ2-5; perhaps TRBD2 as D (5 bases). This CDR3 has 16 residues. Looked up from germline, CDR1 is MNHEY and CDR2 is SVGAGI. V lost 0 bases and J lost 5, with 16 bases in between. The CDR3 coding sequence is TGTGCCAGCAGTTACTCTCATCAGGCCCCGGGGGAGACCCAGTACTTC. Residues: CASSYSHQAPGETQYF.

The J gene is TRBJ1-1, the V gene TRBV7-3; possibly TRBD1 for D (6 bases). This CDR3 contains 13 residues. Trimming cost V 5 bases and J 0 bases, with 7 bases left between them. Germline V CDR1 and CDR2: SGHTA, FQGTGA. The CDR3 here is CASSRQVNTEAFF. As DNA, the CDR3 is TGTGCCAGCAGCCGACAGGTGAACACTGAAGCTTTCTTT.

This chain uses TRBV5-5 with TRBJ2-3; D may be TRBD2 (5 bases). CDR3 length: 16 residues. Germline values: CDR1 SGHKS, CDR2 YYEKEE (reference sequence). The V end was cut by 1 base, the J end by 1 base, with 13 bases between. The CDR3 nucleotides are TGTGCCAGCAGCTTGCGGGTCGGGGTTGGCACAGATACGCAGTATTTT. It is translated as CASSLRVGVGTDTQYF.

This clone was found once. The DNA for the CDR3 is TGTGCCACCAGCAGAGATTTGGACACCATGAACACTGAAGCTTTCTTT. The encoded protein is CATSRDLDTMNTEAFF. The chain recombines TRBV15 with TRBJ1-1; a weak D match, TRBD1 (5 bases). Trimming removed 0 bases at V and 0 bases at J, with 11 bases between. In germline, CDR1 is LNHNV, CDR2 YYDKDF (reference sequence). The CDR3 totals 16 residues.

The chain carries TRBV5-3 and TRBJ2-7; a weak D match, TRBD1 (5 bases). TRBV5-3 is reported as an ORF; its role is uncertain. Trimming removed 10 bases at V and 0 bases at J, with 11 bases between. This CDR3 is built from 12 residues. This CDR3 is CALRQSSYEQYF. For the CDR3, the DNA is TGTGCCCTACGACAGAGCTCCTACGAGCAGTACTTC.

The rearrangement joins TRBV28 to TRBJ2-7, with TRBD2 identical over 8 bases. The CDR3 contains 16 residues. Losses at the gene ends were 5 bases for V and 0 bases for J; bases not matched to a gene: 9. Germline values: CDR1 MDHEN, CDR2 SYDVKM. CDR3 region: CASSTYSGTLSYEQYF. The CDR3 DNA reads TGTGCCAGCAGTACGTATAGCGGGACCCTCTCCTACGAGCAGTACTTC.

The V and J genes are TRBV27 and TRBJ1-3; D might be TRBD1 (5 bases). Trimming cost V 5 bases and J 1 base, with 9 bases left between them. The CDR3 covers 14 residues. Germline V gene sequence: CDR1 MNHEY, CDR2 SMNVEV (reference sequence). The CDR3 DNA follows: TGTGCCAGCAGTCCCCGGGGGTCTGGAAACACCATATATTTT. It encodes CASSPRGSGNTIYF.

This chain connects TRBV19 to TRBJ1-2; D is perhaps TRBD1 (5 bases). Trimming took off 9 bases at V and 2 bases at J, with 13 bases between the two ends. Germline V lookup: CDR1 LNHDA, CDR2 SQIVND (reference sequence). The CDR3 length is 13 residues. The CDR3 DNA follows: TGTGCCAGCCGGAGGGGTGCGAACTATGGCTACACCTTC. Protein sequence: CASRRGANYGYTF.

This clone appeared a single time. This chain connects TRBV28 to TRBJ1-5; tentatively, D is TRBD1 (6 bases). V was pared by 4 bases and J by 6 bases, with 16 bases between. The CDR3 runs to 15 residues. From germline, CDR1 is MDHEN and CDR2 SYDVKM. CDR3 residues: CASSSRGGMGQPQHF. The CDR3 DNA is TGTGCCAGCAGTTCGAGGGGGGGGATGGGTCAGCCCCAGCATTTT.

The rearrangement links TRBV15 to TRBJ1-6; possibly TRBD1 for D (5 bases). Trimming pared 0 bases from V and 18 bases from J, leaving 9 bases between. CDR3 size: 11 residues. Germline CDR1 is LNHNV and CDR2 is YYDKDF (reference sequence). The CDR3 DNA follows: TGTGCCACCAGCAGAGAAGGGGCCCCCCACTTT. It translates to CATSREGAPHF.

The genes are TRBV6-2 or TRBV6-3 and TRBJ2-1; 11 bases align to TRBD2. The CDR3 length is 15 residues. J gave up 2 bases and V 6 bases, and 3 bases lay outside the gene matches. Germline loops: CDR1 MNHEY, CDR2 SVGEGT. The CDR3 region has the DNA TGTGCCAGCAGCTTAGCGGGAGGGACCTACAATGAGCAGTTCTTC. Its translation: CASSLAGGTYNEQFF.

The chain has TRBV6-5 and TRBJ1-2; no clear D. Germline V gene sequence: CDR1 MNHEY, CDR2 SVGAGI. V gave up 6 bases and J gave up 1 base, with 9 bases separating them. The CDR3 is 13 amino acids. The DNA of the CDR3 is TGTGCCAGCAGCCCACGGGATAACTATGGCTACACCTTC. Its translation: CASSPRDNYGYTF.

The rearrangement links TRBV10-1 to TRBJ2-7; TRBD1 is a possible D gene (6 bases). Germline V gene data show CDR1 as WNHNN and CDR2 as SYGVQD (reference sequence). The CDR3 totals 16 residues. V was cut by 0 bases and J by 6 bases, with 18 bases left in between. The CDR3 reads CASSESRQANRFEQYF. In nucleotides, the CDR3 is TGCGCCAGCAGTGAGTCAAGACAGGCGAACCGATTCGAGCAGTACTTC.

The chain employs TRBV6-5 and TRBJ1-2; unclear D gene. The V gene lost 0 bases and the J gene lost 4 bases, with 9 bases spanning the gap. CDR3 size: 14 residues. Germline V gene data show CDR1 as MNHEY and CDR2 as SVGAGI. The CDR3 here is CASSYSGTFYGYTF. CDR3 DNA: TGTGCCAGCAGTTACTCGGGCACATTCTATGGCTACACCTTC.

This chain connects TRBV24-1 to TRBJ1-1; 7 nucleotides agree with TRBD1. The CDR3 is 15 amino acids. V gave up 5 bases and J gave up 2 bases; unmatched junction bases: 7. CDR1 KGHDR and CDR2 SFDVKD come from the germline V gene. The CDR3 nucleotides are TGTGCCACCAGTGCTGCGACAGGGAGAAACACTGAAGCTTTCTTT. This encodes CATSAATGRNTEAFF.

The rearrangement joins TRBV6-1 to TRBJ1-5; the match to TRBD1 covers 7 bases. With 3 bases clipped from V and 13 bases from J, the junction kept 9 bases outside the gene matches. Germline lookup yields CDR1 MNHNS and CDR2 SASEGT. The CDR3 contains 13 residues. The CDR3 protein is CASSETDRAFQHF. The CDR3, as DNA: TGTGCCAGCAGTGAGACTGACAGGGCCTTTCAGCATTTT.

This chain connects TRBV6-5 to TRBJ2-7, with TRBD1 matching 8 bases. This CDR3 region has 13 residues. V shed 5 bases and J 4 bases; nucleotides not matched to a gene: 4. CDR1 is MNHEY and CDR2 is SVGAGI in the germline V gene. CDR3 sequence (DNA): TGTGCCAGCAGTATCCGGGACAGGTACGAGCAGTACTTC. Encoded protein: CASSIRDRYEQYF.

The chain combines TRBV21-1 with TRBJ2-7; the listed D gene, TRBD2, was not tested against the DNA. TRBV21-1 is classified as a pseudogene. The CDR3 has 16 residues. The CDR3 sequence: CASEIRGGPPSYEQYF. For the CDR3, the DNA is TGTGCCAGCGAAATTCGGGGGGGGCCACCATCCTACGAGCAGTACTTC.

The chain uses TRBV6-4 and TRBJ2-3; 8 nucleotides agree with TRBD2. The J segment lost 4 bases and the V segment lost 2 bases, leaving 8 bases of the junction unmatched. Germline lookup yields CDR1 MRHNA and CDR2 SNTAGT. The CDR3 is 16 amino acids. The CDR3: CASSDVVAGGADTQYF. The CDR3 nucleotides are TGTGCCAGCAGTGACGTTGTGGCGGGAGGTGCAGATACGCAGTATTTT.

CDR3 region: CASSVDQGNYEQYF. As DNA, the CDR3 is TGTGCCAGCAGCGTAGACCAGGGAAACTACGAGCAGTACTTC. The V gene is TRBV9, the J gene TRBJ2-7, with D tentatively TRBD1 (5 bases). Germline V gene data show CDR1 as SGDLS and CDR2 as YYNGEE. The CDR3 runs to 14 residues. V was cut by 0 bases and J by 3 bases, with 10 bases left in between.

V gene TRBV9 combines with J gene TRBJ2-3; TRBD2 matches at 9 bases. V lost 4 bases, J lost 9 bases, and 6 bases stayed unmatched. This CDR3 is built from 13 residues. Germline assignment: CDR1 SGDLS and CDR2 YYNGEE. In nucleotides, the CDR3 is TGTGCCAGCAGCACCTCCAGCGGGAGGACGCAGTATTTT. It translates to CASSTSSGRTQYF.

The chain couples TRBV28 to TRBJ2-7, with TRBD1 matching 7 bases. CDR1 is MDHEN, CDR2 SYDVKM, per germline. The CDR3 runs 17 residues. J gave up 2 bases and V 8 bases, and 18 bases lay outside the gene matches. CDR3 DNA: TGTGCCAGCTGTTCTCTGGGGTCAGGGGGTAGGACCTACGAGCAGTACTTC. Protein product: CASCSLGSGGRTYEQYF.

Notes on this clone: The sample holds other DNA sequences that translate to the same CDR3. The rearrangement joins TRBV7-6 to TRBJ1-5; maybe TRBD1 (6 bases). The germline V gene encodes CDR1 SGHVS and CDR2 FNYEAQ. This CDR3 has 15 amino acids. Trimming removed 5 bases from V and 3 bases from J, with 14 bases in between. The CDR3 DNA is TGTGCCAGCAGCCTTGGGGGCAGGTCCAATCAGCCCCAGCATTTT. It specifies CASSLGGRSNQPQHF.

This clone was picked up a small number of times. This sequence joins TRBV7-6 and TRBJ1-1; TRBD1 matches 7 bases. CDR1 is SGHVS, CDR2 FNYEAQ, per germline. V trimming: 5 bases; J trimming: 5 bases; junction bases outside the gene matches: 14. The CDR3 runs 16 residues. In DNA form, the CDR3 reads TGTGCCAGCAGCCTTGGTTTGACAGGGCTGGAGACTGAAGCTTTCTTT. Protein sequence: CASSLGLTGLETEAFF.

The chain joins TRBV30 to TRBJ1-2; D unclear. V was shortened by 4 bases and J by 4 bases, with 10 bases between the two germline ends. Per the germline V gene, CDR1 is GTSNPN and CDR2 is SVGIG (reference sequence). The CDR3 runs 12 residues. The CDR3: CAWIVAFYGYTF. In nucleotides, the CDR3 is TGTGCCTGGATTGTAGCCTTCTATGGCTACACCTTC.

The rearrangement uses TRBV13 and TRBJ1-1; 8 nucleotides agree with TRBD1. Germline assignment: CDR1 PRHDT and CDR2 FYEKMQ (reference sequence). With V trimmed by 1 base and J by 11 bases, 12 bases remained unmatched. There are 15 residues in the CDR3. The CDR3 nucleotides are TGTGCCAGCAGCTTAGAGGGCAGGGGGCGAATGCGGGCTTTCTTT. Translation gives CASSLEGRGRMRAFF.

This rearrangement joins TRBV7-2 to TRBJ1-1, with unresolved D. Deletions cut 4 bases from V and 6 bases from J, with 12 bases between. The germline V gene encodes CDR1 SGHTA and CDR2 FQGNSA. This CDR3 has 13 amino acids. Here the CDR3 DNA reads TGTGCCAGCAGCTCTATCCCTGAAGCTGAAGCTTTCTTT. This codes for CASSSIPEAEAFF.

The chain carries TRBV27 and TRBJ1-1; 8 nucleotides align to TRBD1. The CDR3 sequence is 15 residues long. Trimming took 7 bases from V and 3 from J; bases not matched to a gene: 10. The germline V gene has CDR1 MNHEY and CDR2 SMNVEV (reference sequence). The CDR3 DNA reads TGTGCCAGCAAGAGACCTGGACAGGGTGACACTGAAGCTTTCTTT. It is translated as CASKRPGQGDTEAFF.

The rearrangement uses TRBV4-1 and TRBJ1-5; D unresolved. The V end was cut by 0 bases, the J end by 8 bases, with 11 bases between. There are 14 residues in the CDR3. Germline V CDR1 and CDR2: MGHRA, YSYEKL. CDR3 residues: CASSQEREGKPQHF. DNA for the CDR3: TGCGCCAGCAGCCAAGAGAGGGAAGGAAAGCCCCAGCATTTT.

The J gene is TRBJ2-3, the V gene TRBV28; 11 bases map to TRBD2. Per germline, CDR1 MDHEN and CDR2 SYDVKM. This CDR3 region has 15 residues. V lost 8 bases and J lost 4; bases outside the gene matches: 8. CDR3 nucleotide sequence: TGTGCCAGCGGAGGTAGCGGGGGGGCCGCAGATACGCAGTATTTT. Its protein is CASGGSGGAADTQYF.